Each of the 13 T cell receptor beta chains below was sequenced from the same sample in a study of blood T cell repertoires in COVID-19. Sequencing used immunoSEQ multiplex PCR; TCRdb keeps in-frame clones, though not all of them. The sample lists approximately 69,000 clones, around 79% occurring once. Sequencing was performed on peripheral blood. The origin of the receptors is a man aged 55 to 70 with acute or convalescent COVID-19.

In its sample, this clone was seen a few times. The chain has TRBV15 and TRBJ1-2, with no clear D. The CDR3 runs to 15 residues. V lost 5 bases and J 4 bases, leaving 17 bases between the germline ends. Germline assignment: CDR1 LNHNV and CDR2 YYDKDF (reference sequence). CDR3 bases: TGTGCCACCAGCCCACACGGGAGGCTCCCCTATGGCTACACCTTC. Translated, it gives CATSPHGRLPYGYTF.

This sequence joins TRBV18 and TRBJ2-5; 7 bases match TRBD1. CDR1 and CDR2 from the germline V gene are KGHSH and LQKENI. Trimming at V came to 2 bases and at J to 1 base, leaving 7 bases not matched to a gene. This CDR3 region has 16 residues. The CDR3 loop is CASSPIDRAGQETQYF. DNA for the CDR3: TGTGCCAGCTCACCAATCGACAGGGCGGGCCAAGAGACCCAGTACTTC.

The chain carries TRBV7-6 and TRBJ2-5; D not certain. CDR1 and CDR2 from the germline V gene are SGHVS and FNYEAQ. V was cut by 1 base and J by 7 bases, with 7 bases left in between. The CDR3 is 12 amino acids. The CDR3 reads CASSLVSVTQYF. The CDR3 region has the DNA TGTGCCAGCAGCTTAGTGTCTGTGACCCAGTACTTC.

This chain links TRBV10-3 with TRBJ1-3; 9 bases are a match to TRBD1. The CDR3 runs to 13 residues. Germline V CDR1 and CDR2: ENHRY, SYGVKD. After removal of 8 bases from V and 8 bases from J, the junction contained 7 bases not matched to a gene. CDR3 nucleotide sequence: TGTGCCATCGGGACAGGGTTAGGAGACACCATATATTTT. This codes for CAIGTGLGDTIYF.

This CDR3 is CASSAGVAANNEQFF. CDR3 DNA sequence: TGTGCCAGCAGTGCTGGGGTAGCGGCCAACAATGAGCAGTTCTTC. The rearrangement links TRBV6-4 to TRBJ2-1, with D maybe TRBD2 (6 bases). There are 15 residues in the CDR3. Germline CDR1 is MRHNA and CDR2 is SNTAGT. The V end was cut by 4 bases, the J end by 5 bases, with 15 bases between.

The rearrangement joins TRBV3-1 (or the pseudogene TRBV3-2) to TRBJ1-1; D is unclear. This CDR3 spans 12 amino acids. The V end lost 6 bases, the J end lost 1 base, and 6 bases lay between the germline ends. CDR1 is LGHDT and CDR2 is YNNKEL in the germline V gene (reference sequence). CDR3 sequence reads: CASRWANTEAFF. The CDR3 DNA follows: TGTGCCAGCAGATGGGCGAACACTGAAGCTTTCTTT.

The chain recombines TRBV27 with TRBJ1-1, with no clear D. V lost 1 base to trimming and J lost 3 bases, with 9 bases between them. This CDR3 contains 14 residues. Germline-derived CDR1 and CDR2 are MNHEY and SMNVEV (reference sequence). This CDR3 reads CASSLFPRDTEAFF. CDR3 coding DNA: TGTGCCAGCAGTTTATTTCCAAGAGACACTGAAGCTTTCTTT.

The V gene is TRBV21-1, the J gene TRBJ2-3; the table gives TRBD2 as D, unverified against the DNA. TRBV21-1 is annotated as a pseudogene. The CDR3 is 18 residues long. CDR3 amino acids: CASSKVPQTSGSTDTQYF. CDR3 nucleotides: TGTGCCAGCAGCAAAGTCCCCCAAACTAGCGGGAGCACAGATACGCAGTATTTT.

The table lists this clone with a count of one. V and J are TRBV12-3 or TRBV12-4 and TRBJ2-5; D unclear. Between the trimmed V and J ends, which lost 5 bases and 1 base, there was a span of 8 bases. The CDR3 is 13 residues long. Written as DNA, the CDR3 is TGTGCCAGCAGTAACCGGAGCCAAGAGACCCAGTACTTC. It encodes CASSNRSQETQYF.

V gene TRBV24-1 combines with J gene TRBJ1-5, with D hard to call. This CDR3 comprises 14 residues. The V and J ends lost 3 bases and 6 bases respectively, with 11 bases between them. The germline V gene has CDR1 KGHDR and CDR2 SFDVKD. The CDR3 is CATSDRRFSQPQHF. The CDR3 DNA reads TGTGCCACCAGTGATCGCAGGTTCAGTCAGCCCCAGCATTTT.

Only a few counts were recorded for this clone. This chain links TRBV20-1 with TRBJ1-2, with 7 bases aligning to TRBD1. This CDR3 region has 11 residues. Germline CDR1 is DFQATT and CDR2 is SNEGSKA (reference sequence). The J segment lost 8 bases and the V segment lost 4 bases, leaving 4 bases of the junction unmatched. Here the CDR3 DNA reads TGCAGTGCTACCCTGGGACAGGGCTACACCTTC. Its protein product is CSATLGQGYTF.

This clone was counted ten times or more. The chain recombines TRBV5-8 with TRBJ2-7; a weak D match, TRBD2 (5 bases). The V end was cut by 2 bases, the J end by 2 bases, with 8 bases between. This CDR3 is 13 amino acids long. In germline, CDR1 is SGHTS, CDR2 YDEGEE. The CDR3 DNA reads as TGTGCCAGCAGCTTATCGGGAACCTACGAGCAGTACGTC. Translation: CASSLSGTYEQYV.

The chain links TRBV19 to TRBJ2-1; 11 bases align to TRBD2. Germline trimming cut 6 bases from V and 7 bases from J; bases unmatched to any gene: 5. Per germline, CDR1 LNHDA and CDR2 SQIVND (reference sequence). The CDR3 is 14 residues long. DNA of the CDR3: TGTGCCAGTAGCGTAGCGGGAGGGCCGAATGAGCAGTTCTTC. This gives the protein CASSVAGGPNEQFF.